The text below deals with one TCR beta chain. Sequenced by immunoSEQ multiplex PCR; TCRdb stores in-frame clones only, minus some. The table shows 43,000 or so clones, with over 75% occurring only once. CDR1 is SNHLY and CDR2 is FYNNEI in the germline V gene. CDR3 length equals 16 residues. The V end was cut by 5 bases, the J end by 3 bases, with 20 bases between. These data originate in a study of PD-L1 blockade in urothelial cancer. Study background: Investigators checked blood 3 weeks (second dose) and 6 weeks after treatment start.

Time point meaning: pretreatment peripheral blood. The chain links TRBV2 to TRBJ2-7, with D perhaps matching TRBD2 (6 bases). The TCR sequence derives from a man between 60 and 75 years old with urothelial cancer. This specimen was PBMCs, taken around atezolizumab (anti-PD-L1) treatment. CDR3 coding DNA: TGTGCCAGCAGTCCGCCGGGACTGACCGGGGACTACGAGCAGTACTTC. It yields the protein CASSPPGLTGDYEQYF.